This TCR beta chain was identified in a study of cytomegalovirus exposure and HLA in healthy donors. Germline V lookup: CDR1 GTSNPN, CDR2 SVGIG (reference sequence). The CDR3 is 12 amino acids. Primers for the PCR totalled 60 Vbeta and 13 Jbeta. Some clones are missing from TCRdb's copy, which holds only in-frame ones; the method was immunoSEQ multiplex PCR. The data hold 65,000 to 75,000 clones, with roughly 65% observed a single time. To note about this clone: The junction differs from germline at one of its ends, possibly a read error.

The rearrangement uses TRBV30 and TRBJ2-7, with TRBD1 identical over 7 bases. The TCR comes from a woman in her thirties in good health and CMV-seronegative. The sample was PBMCs. CDR3 sequence (DNA): TGTGCCTGGAGCGGACAGGTCAACGAGCAGTGCTTC. This translates into CAWSGQVNEQCF.